This T cell receptor beta chain was identified during a study of T-cell reconstitution after alpha-beta-depleted transplantation in children. In this sample, this clonotype turned up a few times. Its ends do not fully match the called genes, so a read error is possible. Unique molecular identifiers were used in preparing the TCRbeta library. TCRdb reprocessed the PCR reads via MiXCR and lists one record per CDR3 protein. The profile shows hundreds of thousands of distinct CDR3 sequences, around 16% of them singletons. The CDR3 length is 17 residues. Germline V CDR1 and CDR2: SGHRS, YFSETQ. The sequencing used PBMCs from the stem cell graft donor, collected from the stem cell graft. The gene calls are TRBV5-1 and TRBJ1-4; 7 positions agree with TRBD1. The clonotype was recovered from a human donor who donated a stem cell graft to a child with acute myeloid leukemia. CDR3 loop: CASILQTGKGVNGKLFF. CDR3 sequence (DNA): TGCGCCAGCATTCTCCAGACAGGGAAGGGAGTCAATGGAAAACTGTTTTTT.